A single count supports the clone carrying this T cell receptor (beta chain). Its specificity is unknown. CTLA-4 blockade with ipilimumab, together with focal radiation, was given to patients with chemo-refractory metastatic non-small-cell lung cancer. Method: immunoSEQ multiplex PCR; TCRdb's copy keeps in-frame clones and lacks some. The sample lists about 33,000 clones, roughly four fifths occurring once. This sample is part of a study of radiotherapy plus CTLA-4 blockade in lung cancer. Study information: Overall, around 19% of patients showed an objective response, while 31% attained disease control. Overall study findings and caveats: Once radiotherapy plus ipilimumab had been given, TCR clones derived from tumor expanded in blood.

This CDR3 is built from 14 residues. The ends lost 5 bases at V and 6 bases at J; junction bases unmatched: 5. Germline values: CDR1 MNHNS, CDR2 SASEGT. This chain links TRBV6-1 with TRBJ2-1, with 9 bases matching TRBD1. The sequence came from a human donor with non-small cell lung cancer that progressed on radiotherapy plus ipilimumab. Here the sequenced sample was peripheral blood, taken from a patient treated with radiotherapy plus ipilimumab. The CDR3: CASSPGQGGNEQFF. The CDR3, as DNA: TGTGCCAGCAGTCCGGGACAGGGAGGCAATGAGCAGTTCTTC.